The 9 T cell receptor beta chains below were found in one sample sequenced in a study of blood T cell repertoires in COVID-19. The method was immunoSEQ multiplex PCR; TCRdb's version includes in-frame clones alone and lacks a portion of them. The table shows 150,000 or so clones, with roughly four fifths occurring only once. The sample consisted of peripheral blood. The receptors were sampled from a human donor with acute or convalescent COVID-19. The donor label of this sample is uncertain.

V gene TRBV4-2 combines with J gene TRBJ2-3, with D perhaps TRBD2 (5 bases). Trimming removed 4 bases at V and 8 bases at J, with 22 bases between. The CDR3 sequence is 16 residues long. Looked up from germline, CDR1 is LGHNA and CDR2 is YNFKEQ. CDR3 protein: CASSPRGAPRLRTQYF. In nucleotides, the CDR3 is TGTGCCAGCAGCCCCCGGGGAGCCCCCCGTTTGCGTACGCAGTATTTT.

This chain connects TRBV4-1 to TRBJ2-1; 9 nucleotides agree with TRBD2. V was pared by 0 bases and J by 8 bases, with 17 bases of the junction left unmatched. Germline V lookup: CDR1 MGHRA, CDR2 YSYEKL. CDR3 length: 19 residues. CDR3 in amino acids: CASSQEGPRLAGLAHEQFF. DNA of the CDR3: TGCGCCAGCAGCCAAGAAGGGCCCCGGCTAGCGGGGTTAGCTCATGAGCAGTTCTTC.

This clone has a handful of counts. The genes are TRBV19 and TRBJ1-1; unclear D gene. V was shortened by 3 bases and J by 5 bases, with 13 bases between the two germline ends. This CDR3 is 14 amino acids long. CDR1 is LNHDA, CDR2 SQIVND, per germline (reference sequence). CDR3 DNA sequence: TGTGCCAGTAGTATGCAGGAGGGAAAGACTGAAGCTTTCTTT. It translates to CASSMQEGKTEAFF.

This rearrangement joins TRBV7-9 to TRBJ1-4, with TRBD1 matching over 9 bases. In germline, CDR1 is SEHNR, CDR2 FQNEAQ (reference sequence). This CDR3 region has 17 residues. Germline trimming cut 6 bases from V and 4 bases from J; bases unmatched to any gene: 12. CDR3 sequence reads: CASRPPGQGGNNEKLFF. CDR3 nucleotides: TGTGCCAGCAGGCCACCGGGACAGGGAGGGAATAATGAAAAACTGTTTTTT. Full variable domain (missing parts from reference TRBV7-9 and TRBJ1-4): DTGVSQNPRHKITKRGQNVTFRCDPISEHNRLYWYRQTLGQGPEFLTYFQNEAQLEKSRLLSDRFSAERPKGSFSTLEIQRTEQGDSAMYLCASRPPGQGGNNEKLFFGSGTQLSVL.

The chain carries TRBV5-1 and TRBJ1-5, with TRBD1 matching over 7 bases. Germline lookup yields CDR1 SGHRS and CDR2 YFSETQ. This CDR3 spans 17 amino acids. V was pared by 0 bases and J by 1 base, with 7 bases of the junction left unmatched. The CDR3 region has the DNA TGCGCCAGCAGCTTGGGGGACAGCCTACGGAGCAATCAGCCCCAGCATTTT. Residues: CASSLGDSLRSNQPQHF.

The chain has TRBV5-1 and TRBJ1-4; D perhaps matches TRBD1 (6 bases). Per the germline V gene, CDR1 is SGHRS and CDR2 is YFSETQ. The CDR3 spans 15 residues. Trimming stripped 0 bases from V and 5 bases from J, with 11 bases between. For the CDR3, the DNA is TGCGCCAGCAGCTTGGGGCCGGGACAAAATGAAAAACTGTTTTTT. As protein: CASSLGPGQNEKLFF. The variable domain in full, with the rest retrieved from reference TRBV5-1 and TRBJ1-4, is KAGVTQTPRYLIKTRGQQVTLSCSPISGHRSVSWYQQTPGQGLQFLFEYFSETQRNKGNFPGRFSGRQFSNSRSEMNVSTLELGDSALYLCASSLGPGQNEKLFFGSGTQLSVL.

This sequence joins TRBV28 and TRBJ1-1, with no clear D. This CDR3 has 12 residues. Germline V lookup: CDR1 MDHEN, CDR2 SYDVKM. Deletions cut 3 bases from V and 6 bases from J, with 8 bases between. The DNA of the CDR3 is TGTGCCAGCAGTTTGGAGAGACCTGAAGCTTTCTTT. Encoded protein: CASSLERPEAFF.

The genes are TRBV4-1 and TRBJ2-2, with a possible D match to TRBD2 (6 bases). With 0 bases removed from V and 6 bases from J, the gap between germline ends came to 11 bases. CDR1 and CDR2 (germline): MGHRA, YSYEKL. This CDR3 region has 15 residues. The CDR3 sequence is CASSQEWRVAGELFF. The CDR3 DNA reads as TGCGCCAGCAGCCAAGAATGGAGGGTGGCCGGGGAGCTGTTTTTT.

The V and J genes are TRBV5-1 and TRBJ1-1; D ambiguous. Trimming removed 1 base at V and 2 bases at J, with 6 bases between. CDR1 and CDR2 from the germline V gene are SGHRS and YFSETQ. This CDR3 is 13 amino acids long. Here the CDR3 reads CASSLMRNTEAFF. CDR3 nucleotides: TGCGCCAGCAGCTTGATGAGAAACACTGAAGCTTTCTTT.